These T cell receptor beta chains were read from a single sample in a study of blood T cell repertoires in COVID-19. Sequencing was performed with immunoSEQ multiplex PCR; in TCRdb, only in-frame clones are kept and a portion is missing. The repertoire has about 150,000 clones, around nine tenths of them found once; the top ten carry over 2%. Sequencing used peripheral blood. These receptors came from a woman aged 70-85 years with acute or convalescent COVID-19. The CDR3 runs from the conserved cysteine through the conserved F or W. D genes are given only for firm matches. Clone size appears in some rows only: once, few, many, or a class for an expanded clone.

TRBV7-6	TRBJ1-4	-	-	TGTGCCAGCAGCTTATCGGGTAGTAATGAAAAACTGTTTTTT	CASSLSGSNEKLFF
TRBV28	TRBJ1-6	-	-	TGTGCCAGCAGTAAGCCGGGACTCAGAAATTCACCCCTCCACTTT	CASSKPGLRNSPLHF
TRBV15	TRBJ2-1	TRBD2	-	TGTGCCACCAGCACTGAGCGGGGGGCGGGATACAATGAGCAGTTCTTC	CATSTERGAGYNEQFF
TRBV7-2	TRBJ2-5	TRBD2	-	TGTGCCAGCAGCCTACAGGCTAGCGGGGGGACAGAGACCCAGTACTTC	CASSLQASGGTETQYF
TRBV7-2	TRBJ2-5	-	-	TGTGCCAGCAGCTCCTCTTCGGTAGCGCTGGGAGAGACCCAGTACTTC	CASSSSSVALGETQYF
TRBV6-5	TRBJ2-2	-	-	TGTGCCAGCAGTTTTATACAGGGTGGCACCGGGGAGCTGTTTTTT	CASSFIQGGTGELFF
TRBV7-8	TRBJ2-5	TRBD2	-	TGTGCCAGCAGCCCATTATATACCGCGGGGGGGAGAGAGACCCAGTACTTC	CASSPLYTAGGRETQYF
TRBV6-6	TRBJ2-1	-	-	TGTGCCAGCAGCCGACTGAGGACGGGAAAGGAGATTCGTAATGAGCAGTTCTTC	CASSRLRTGKEIRNEQFF
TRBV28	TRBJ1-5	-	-	TGTGCCAGCAGTACCCACAGCGGGAGTCAGCCCCAGCATTTT	CASSTHSGSQPQHF
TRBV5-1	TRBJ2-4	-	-	TGCGCCAGCAGTCCTGGTGAGGCCAAAAACATTCAGTACTTC	CASSPGEAKNIQYF
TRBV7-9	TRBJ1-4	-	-	TGTGCCAGCAGCTTCCAGGGTCGGTCTGAACTGTTTTTT	CASSFQGRSELFF
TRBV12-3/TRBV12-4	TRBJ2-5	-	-	TGTGCCAGCAGTCAGCAAGCGGGAGAGACCCAGTACTTC	CASSQQAGETQYF
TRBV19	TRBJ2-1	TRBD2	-	TGTGCCAGTGGGAGGGCGGGGGTCTCCTACAATGAGCAGTTCTTC	CASGRAGVSYNEQFF
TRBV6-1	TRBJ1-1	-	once	TGTGCCAGCAGTGAAGCAGGGAGTAGGACTGAAGCTTTCTTT	CASSEAGSRTEAFF
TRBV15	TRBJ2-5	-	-	TGTGCCACCAGCAGAGGGCATCAAGAGACCCAGTACTTC	CATSRGHQETQYF
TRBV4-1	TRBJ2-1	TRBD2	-	TGCGCCAGCAGCCAAGGGCTAGCGGGGAACAATGAGCAGTTCTTC	CASSQGLAGNNEQFF